The 26 T cell receptor beta chains listed next were all sequenced from one sample in a study of T-cell memory formation after mild COVID-19. TCRdb independently ran MiXCR on the 5' RACE reads; one entry per CDR3 protein. The repertoire includes more than 110,000 distinct CDR3 sequences, around 15% of them detected once, and about 26% sits in the top ten. Material: PBMCs or a T cell subset sorted from them (not recorded which). The receptor set was obtained from an adult woman who had mild COVID-19 (a few samples of this study predate the infection). Cell type and time point are not known.

This chain links TRBV7-3 with TRBJ2-1; TRBD1 is a possible D gene (5 bases). Trimming took off 5 bases at V and 1 base at J, with 9 bases between the two ends. The CDR3 has 14 residues. Germline assignment: CDR1 SGHTA and CDR2 FQGTGA. The CDR3 nucleotides are TGTGCCAGCAGCCCCGACAGTTCCTACAATGAGCAGTTCTTC. Its protein is CASSPDSSYNEQFF.

V and J are TRBV20-1 and TRBJ2-3; 13 nucleotides agree with TRBD2. Germline CDR1 reads DFQATT; CDR2 reads SNEGSKA (reference sequence). J gave up 0 bases and V 4 bases, and 7 bases lay outside the gene matches. This CDR3 has 17 amino acids. In DNA, the CDR3 is TGCAGTGCTACCCTAGGACTAGCGGGAGCTAGCACAGATACGCAGTATTTT. Translated, it gives CSATLGLAGASTDTQYF.

This chain joins TRBV30 and TRBJ2-2; D possibly matches TRBD1 or TRBD2 (8 bases each). V was shortened by 8 bases and J by 6 bases, with 28 bases between the two germline ends. This CDR3 has 17 amino acids. The germline CDR1 and CDR2 sequences are GTSNPN and SVGIG (reference sequence). The CDR3 bases are TGTGCCCGTGAGACAGGGGAGACTAGCGTGAGACCCGGGGAGCTGTTTTTT. Protein product: CARETGETSVRPGELFF.

The chain links TRBV4-3 to TRBJ2-3; 9 bases map to TRBD2. CDR1 and CDR2 (germline): LGHNA, YSLEER. Trimming took 1 base from V and 0 from J; bases not matched to a gene: 11. The CDR3 contains 19 residues. This CDR3 reads CASSQGWLAGTRSTDTQYF. The CDR3 DNA sequence: TGCGCCAGCAGCCAAGGATGGCTAGCGGGAACAAGGAGCACAGATACGCAGTATTTT.

The chain has TRBV12-3 or TRBV12-4 and TRBJ2-1; D unresolved. This CDR3 is built from 16 residues. Trimming removed 4 bases at V and 0 bases at J, with 13 bases between. CDR3 nucleotide sequence: TGTGCCAGCAGTTCCGTCCAGCGCCCCTCCTACAATGAGCAGTTCTTC. Protein: CASSSVQRPSYNEQFF.

This clonotype was counted many times. The chain is built from TRBV7-2 and TRBJ2-3; 10 bases agree with TRBD2. The CDR3 has 15 residues. Per the germline V gene, CDR1 is SGHTA and CDR2 is FQGNSA. V was clipped by 7 bases and J by 10 bases; unmatched bases: 14. The CDR3 DNA follows: TGTGCCAGCACCAGCACCGCTAGCGGGAGATATGCGCAGTATTTT. Its translation: CASTSTASGRYAQYF.

There are a few counts of this clonotype. The chain carries TRBV6-2 or TRBV6-3 and TRBJ2-7, with unresolved D. The CDR3 is 12 residues long. Trimming cost V 5 bases and J 4 bases, with 9 bases left between them. Germline V gives CDR1 MNHEY, CDR2 SVGEGT. The CDR3 DNA reads TGTGCCAGCAGTCCTCCAGCGTACGAGCAGTACTTC. It specifies CASSPPAYEQYF.

This clonotype was seen a few times. The rearrangement joins TRBV5-6 to TRBJ2-5; maybe TRBD2 (6 bases). Germline V gene sequence: CDR1 SGHDT, CDR2 YYEEEE. This CDR3 contains 17 residues. Trimming cost V 1 base and J 1 base, with 17 bases left between them. The CDR3 spells CASSLLGREITQETQYF. Written as DNA, the CDR3 is TGTGCCAGCAGCTTGTTGGGTCGGGAGATCACCCAAGAGACCCAGTACTTC.

The chain is built from TRBV7-6 and TRBJ2-7, with D uncertain. This CDR3 spans 13 amino acids. CDR1 SGHVS and CDR2 FNYEAQ come from the germline V gene. The V gene lost 5 bases and the J gene lost 6 bases, with 14 bases spanning the gap. The CDR3 nucleotides read TGTGCCAGCAGCCCCGGCGGAGCAATCGAGCAGTACTTC. It yields the protein CASSPGGAIEQYF.

This clonotype came up a few times. This chain connects TRBV7-9 to TRBJ1-1, with D unclear. V dropped 1 base and J dropped 8 bases, with 5 bases sitting between them. Germline CDR1 SEHNR, CDR2 FQNEAQ (reference sequence). The CDR3 totals 11 residues. CDR3 sequence reads: CASSLGMEAFF. The CDR3 DNA sequence: TGTGCCAGCAGCTTAGGAATGGAAGCTTTCTTT.

The chain has TRBV11-2 and TRBJ2-2, with 8 bases fitting TRBD2. This CDR3 has 17 residues. Germline lookup yields CDR1 SGHAT and CDR2 FQNNGV. The ends lost 6 bases at V and 2 bases at J; junction bases unmatched: 11. The CDR3 DNA is TGTGCCAGCAGATTCGGATTAGCGGGGAGTAACACCGGGGAGCTGTTTTTT. Its translation: CASRFGLAGSNTGELFF.

This clonotype was recorded a few times. The chain employs TRBV15 and TRBJ2-5; 8 nucleotides agree with TRBD1. Looked up from germline, CDR1 is LNHNV and CDR2 is YYDKDF (reference sequence). J was trimmed by 5 bases and V by 3 bases; bases with no gene match: 5. The CDR3 runs 14 residues. The CDR3 coding sequence is TGTGCCACCAGCAGGCAGGGGGCTGGGGAGACCCAGTACTTC. Translation: CATSRQGAGETQYF.

This clonotype has at least ten counts. CDR3 region: CASSPTGGQGDTQYF. The CDR3 bases are TGTGCCAGCAGCCCAACGGGGGGGCAAGGAGATACGCAGTATTTT. The J gene is TRBJ2-3, the V gene TRBV7-3; TRBD2 aligns across 8 bases. The CDR3 consists of 15 residues. The germline V gene encodes CDR1 SGHTA and CDR2 FQGTGA. V lost 5 bases, J lost 5 bases, and 9 bases stayed unmatched.

The rearrangement uses TRBV2 and TRBJ2-5; D gene uncertain. The V gene's germline CDR1 is SNHLY and CDR2 FYNNEI. V was clipped by 6 bases and J by 0 bases, with 11 bases between them. The CDR3 is 14 amino acids. CDR3 sequence: CASRVLGNQETQYF. The DNA for the CDR3 is TGTGCCAGCAGAGTCCTAGGGAACCAAGAGACCCAGTACTTC.

This clonotype was recorded at least ten times. The DNA for the CDR3 is TGTGCCAGCACTCGTGGACAGATTTCCTACAATGAGCAGTTCTTC. Translation: CASTRGQISYNEQFF. The gene calls are TRBV25-1 and TRBJ2-1, with a weak D call TRBD1 (6 bases). CDR1 is MGHDK and CDR2 is SYGVNS in the germline V gene. CDR3 length: 15 residues. Trimming pared 7 bases from V and 1 base from J, leaving 14 bases between.

This clonotype was picked up a small number of times. The chain is built from TRBV5-5 and TRBJ2-1; weak D call: TRBD1 (6 bases). The V and J ends lost 2 bases and 3 bases respectively, with 9 bases between them. This CDR3 region has 14 residues. Per germline, CDR1 SGHKS and CDR2 YYEKEE (reference sequence). This CDR3 is CASSFWTDYNEQFF. The CDR3 DNA reads as TGTGCCAGCAGCTTCTGGACAGACTACAATGAGCAGTTCTTC. The variable domain in full, completed from reference TRBV5-5 and TRBJ2-1, reads DAGVTQSPTHLIKTRGQQVTLRCSPISGHKSVSWYQQVLGQGPQFIFQYYEKEERGRGNFPDRFSARQFPNYSSELNVNALLLGDSALYLCASSFWTDYNEQFFGPGTRLTVL.

The chain couples TRBV14 to TRBJ2-3; TRBD2 agrees at 13 bases. There are 17 residues in the CDR3. Unmatched junction bases numbered 7, after V lost 4 bases and J lost 3 bases. CDR1 is SGHDN and CDR2 is FVKESK in the germline V gene. CDR3 in amino acids: CASSPTGLAGHTDTQYF. The CDR3 nucleotides read TGTGCCAGCAGCCCGACGGGACTAGCGGGACATACAGATACGCAGTATTTT.

This clonotype was observed a few times. The V gene is TRBV4-1, the J gene TRBJ1-1; no definite D call. The CDR3 covers 16 residues. Germline CDR1 and CDR2: MGHRA and YSYEKL. Trimming took off 3 bases at V and 1 base at J, with 15 bases between the two ends. The CDR3 DNA sequence: TGCGCCAGCAGCCACACCGGCGTTTTAGGGAACACTGAAGCTTTCTTT. Its translation is CASSHTGVLGNTEAFF.

This chain uses TRBV12-3 or TRBV12-4 with TRBJ2-1; D unclear. V was pared by 2 bases and J by 6 bases, with 20 bases between. CDR3 length: 17 residues. CDR3 nucleotides: TGTGCCAGCAGTTTAACGTCGACATGGAAGGTTATCAATGAGCAGTTCTTC. Its protein product is CASSLTSTWKVINEQFF.

This clonotype was detected ten times or more. The chain recombines TRBV5-8 with TRBJ2-7, with D possibly called TRBD1 or TRBD2 (5 bases each). The V gene's germline CDR1 is SGHTS and CDR2 YDEGEE. V lost 0 bases, J lost 2 bases, and 9 bases lay in between. The CDR3 has 14 amino acids. Written as DNA, the CDR3 is TGTGCCAGCAGCTTGGGGGACGGTACCTACGAGCAGTACTTC. It encodes CASSLGDGTYEQYF.

Ten or more counts support this clonotype. The genes are TRBV3-1 and TRBJ2-7; 7 bases agree with TRBD1. CDR1 and CDR2 (germline): LGHDT, YNNKEL (reference sequence). Trimming removed 4 bases from V and 2 bases from J; junction bases left unmatched: 8. The CDR3 is made up of 15 amino acids. This chain's CDR3 is CASSLDWTGTYEQYF. As DNA, the CDR3 is TGTGCCAGCAGCCTTGATTGGACAGGTACCTACGAGCAGTACTTC.

The chain carries TRBV27 and TRBJ1-4; no clear D gene. Looked up from germline, CDR1 is MNHEY and CDR2 is SMNVEV (reference sequence). Trimming stripped 3 bases from V and 5 bases from J, with 13 bases between. The CDR3 is made up of 15 amino acids. The CDR3, as DNA: TGTGCCAGCAGTTTCATGCCAGACCGAAATGAAAAACTGTTTTTT. This codes for CASSFMPDRNEKLFF.

There are a few counts of this clonotype. J is TRBJ1-1 and V is TRBV5-1; weak D call: TRBD1 (5 bases). V lost 0 bases to trimming and J lost 6 bases, with 9 bases between them. This CDR3 has 13 amino acids. Per germline, CDR1 SGHRS and CDR2 YFSETQ. The CDR3 spells CASSLEGSAEAFF. The CDR3 DNA reads as TGCGCCAGCAGCTTGGAGGGGTCCGCTGAAGCTTTCTTT.

This clonotype was recorded many times. This chain joins TRBV4-2 and TRBJ2-7, with 10 bases matching TRBD1. The V gene end was trimmed by 3 bases and the J gene end by 4 bases; junction bases not matched to a gene: 6. In germline, CDR1 is LGHNA, CDR2 YNFKEQ. CDR3 length: 15 residues. The CDR3: CASSHLGQGRYEQYF. In nucleotides, the CDR3 is TGTGCCAGCAGCCACCTGGGACAGGGGAGGTACGAGCAGTACTTC.

The CDR3 loop is CASVSDEQFF. The DNA for the CDR3 is TGTGCCAGCGTTTCCGATGAGCAGTTCTTC. V is TRBV12-3 or TRBV12-4 and J is TRBJ2-1, with D unclear. The CDR3 totals 10 residues. V lost 8 bases, J lost 8 bases, and 7 bases lay in between.

The table lists this clonotype with many counts. The V gene is TRBV12-3 or TRBV12-4, the J gene TRBJ1-2; tentatively, D is TRBD1 (5 bases). This CDR3 has 15 residues. V lost 2 bases and J 2 bases, leaving 12 bases between the germline ends. The CDR3 DNA reads as TGTGCCAGCAGTTTATTTCTTGGGGGAAACTATGGCTACACCTTC. Its translation is CASSLFLGGNYGYTF.